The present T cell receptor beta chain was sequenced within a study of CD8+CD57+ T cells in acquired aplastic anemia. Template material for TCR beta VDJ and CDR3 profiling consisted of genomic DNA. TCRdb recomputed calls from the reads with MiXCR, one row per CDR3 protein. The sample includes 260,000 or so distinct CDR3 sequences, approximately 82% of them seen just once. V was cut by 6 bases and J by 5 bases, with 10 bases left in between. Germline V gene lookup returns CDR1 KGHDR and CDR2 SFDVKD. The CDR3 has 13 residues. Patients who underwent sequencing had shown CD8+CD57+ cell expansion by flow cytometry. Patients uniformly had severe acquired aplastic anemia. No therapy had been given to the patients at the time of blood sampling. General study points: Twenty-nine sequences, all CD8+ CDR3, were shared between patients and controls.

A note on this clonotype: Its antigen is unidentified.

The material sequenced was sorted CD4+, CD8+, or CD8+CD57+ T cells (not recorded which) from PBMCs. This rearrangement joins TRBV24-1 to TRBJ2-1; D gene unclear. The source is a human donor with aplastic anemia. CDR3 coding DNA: TGTGCCACCAGTCCCGACTGGAACAATGAGCAGTTCTTC. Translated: CATSPDWNNEQFF.